This is a list of T cell receptor beta chains from one sample in a study of T cell repertoires in cytomegalovirus infection. Each CDR3 protein is one row after TCRdb ran MiXCR on the reads. This sample has some 220,000 distinct CDR3 sequences, with 6.5% found just once. The sample taken for sequencing was PBMCs. All receptors derive from a human donor in good health (CMV status not recorded). Some clones in this sample may be carry-over from other donors' samples. The CDR3 runs from the conserved cysteine through the conserved F or W.

J: TRBJ2-3; V: TRBV7-2; CDR3: CASSFWADTQYF
J: TRBJ1-1; V: TRBV20-1; CDR3: CSAPVGTNTEAFF
J: TRBJ2-1; V: TRBV5-1; CDR3: CASAGGSSYNEQFF
J: TRBJ1-6; V: TRBV7-9; CDR3: CASSRQGFNSPLHF
J: TRBJ1-4; V: TRBV6-6; CDR3: CASSLPKPGQNNEKLFF
J: TRBJ2-7; V: TRBV12-3/TRBV12-4; CDR3: CASSSSGTHSSYEQYF
J: TRBJ2-1; V: TRBV2; CDR3: CASSNYLRGVVRNEQFF
J: TRBJ2-7; V: TRBV29-1; CDR3: CSVLYTPRGLTYEQYF
J: TRBJ1-1; V: TRBV10-3; CDR3: CAISESREGTEAFF
J: TRBJ1-5; V: TRBV7-9; CDR3: CASSPTGDSNQPQHF
J: TRBJ1-4; V: TRBV3-1; CDR3: CASSQDEEKLFF
J: TRBJ2-7; V: TRBV7-2; CDR3: CASSSGVESYEQYF
J: TRBJ1-3; V: TRBV6-6; CDR3: CASTWTGGPGNTIYF
J: TRBJ1-5; V: TRBV18; CDR3: CASSPLGGAAYSNQPQHF
J: TRBJ1-2; V: TRBV7-2; CDR3: CASSARTANYGYTF
J: TRBJ1-1; V: TRBV28; CDR3: CASNNQGSTEAFF
J: TRBJ1-1; V: TRBV7-2; CDR3: CASSTQGEITEAFF
J: TRBJ2-4; V: TRBV3-1; CDR3: CASSQDSGQGWQNIQYF